These 23 T cell receptor beta chains were all obtained from the same sample, sequenced in a study of blood T cell repertoires in COVID-19. Only in-frame clones appear in the TCRdb table, and some are missing; sequencing was by immunoSEQ multiplex PCR. This sample carries 300,000 to 450,000 clones, around 89% of them seen once, and the ten largest clones take more than 0.8%. The sample comprised PBMCs or T cells enriched from blood (not recorded which). The origin of the receptors is a man between 18 and 35 years old who had recovered from COVID-19.

V usage is TRBV5-5 and J usage is TRBJ1-3; 9 nucleotides align to TRBD1. This CDR3 spans 16 amino acids. The germline CDR1 and CDR2 sequences are SGHKS and YYEKEE (reference sequence). Germline trimming cut 4 bases from V and 4 bases from J; bases unmatched to any gene: 9. The CDR3 region has the DNA TGTGCCAGCAGCGAGGGGTTGGGACAGGGCGGAAACACCATATATTTT. Translated, it gives CASSEGLGQGGNTIYF.

This chain connects TRBV3-1 (or the pseudogene TRBV3-2) to TRBJ2-1; the D gene is possibly TRBD1 (6 bases). With 1 base removed from V and 0 bases from J, the gap between germline ends came to 10 bases. This CDR3 has 16 amino acids. Germline V gene lookup returns CDR1 LGHDT and CDR2 YNNKEL (reference sequence). The CDR3 sequence: CASSQGTGNSYNEQFF. The CDR3 DNA sequence: TGTGCCAGCAGCCAAGGTACAGGGAACTCCTACAATGAGCAGTTCTTC.

The V call is TRBV12-3 or TRBV12-4, the J call TRBJ1-6; D might be TRBD1 (5 bases). V dropped 7 bases and J dropped 7 bases, with 11 bases sitting between them. The CDR3 runs to 13 residues. DNA for the CDR3: TGTGCCAGCAAGGGTCAGGGAAATTCACCCCTCCACTTT. It is translated as CASKGQGNSPLHF.

This clone was seen once. J is TRBJ1-5 and V is TRBV19; 9 bases agree with TRBD1. CDR3 size: 14 residues. Germline V gives CDR1 LNHDA, CDR2 SQIVND (reference sequence). After removal of 5 bases from V and 6 bases from J, the junction contained 5 bases not matched to a gene. The CDR3 loop reads CASSLWTGVQPQHF. CDR3 in DNA: TGTGCCAGTAGTCTTTGGACAGGGGTTCAGCCCCAGCATTTT. The whole variable domain, remainder taken from reference TRBV19 and TRBJ1-5, is DGGITQSPKYLFRKEGQNVTLSCEQNLNHDAMYWYRQDPGQGLRLIYYSQIVNDFQKGDIAEGYSVSREKKESFPLTVTSAQKNPTAFYLCASSLWTGVQPQHFGDGTRLSIL.

The chain combines TRBV27 with TRBJ2-2; 8 positions match TRBD2. Trimming took 5 bases from V and 6 from J; bases not matched to a gene: 5. CDR3 length: 14 amino acids. Germline CDR1 reads MNHEY; CDR2 reads SMNVEV (reference sequence). This CDR3 reads CASSTGTRPGELFF. The CDR3 DNA reads as TGTGCCAGCAGTACCGGGACTAGGCCCGGGGAGCTGTTTTTT.

The chain joins TRBV25-1 to TRBJ2-1, with TRBD2 as a possible D gene (5 bases). This CDR3 has 14 amino acids. The ends were cut back, 4 bases at V and 2 bases at J, with 9 bases in the middle. CDR1 and CDR2 from the germline V gene are MGHDK and SYGVNS. The CDR3 coding sequence is TGTGCCAGCAGTGTTTCGGGAACCTACAATGAGCAGTTCTTC. Its translation: CASSVSGTYNEQFF.

The J gene is TRBJ2-5, the V gene TRBV7-2; 7 nucleotides align to TRBD1. J gave up 1 base and V 6 bases, and 8 bases lay outside the gene matches. CDR3 length: 15 amino acids. CDR1 is SGHTA, CDR2 FQGNSA, per germline. In DNA form, the CDR3 reads TGTGCCAGCAGAAGAAAGACAGGGATCCAAGAGACCCAGTACTTC. Amino acid sequence: CASRRKTGIQETQYF.

The gene calls are TRBV5-6 and TRBJ1-1; D is uncertain. Germline CDR1 SGHDT, CDR2 YYEEEE. The germline V and J ends were trimmed by 5 bases and 6 bases, with 11 bases remaining between them. The CDR3 is 12 amino acids. CDR3 sequence (DNA): TGTGCCAGCAGTCAACAGTGGGCTGAAGCTTTCTTT. It yields the protein CASSQQWAEAFF.

The chain uses TRBV19 and TRBJ1-1; D is uncertain. Per the germline V gene, CDR1 is LNHDA and CDR2 is SQIVND (reference sequence). The CDR3 is 13 residues long. The V and J ends lost 7 bases and 1 base respectively, with 10 bases between them. The CDR3 here is CASKTYENTEAFF. The CDR3 DNA reads TGTGCCAGTAAAACATATGAGAACACTGAAGCTTTCTTT.

The chain is built from TRBV2 and TRBJ1-5; 7 bases are shared with TRBD1. The germline gives CDR1 SNHLY, CDR2 FYNNEI. The CDR3 has 15 amino acids. V shed 3 bases, J shed 7 bases, and the junction held 9 bases outside the gene matches. This CDR3 reads CASSETGSEVQPQHF. For the CDR3, the DNA is TGTGCCAGCAGTGAGACAGGGTCCGAGGTCCAGCCCCAGCATTTT.

This clone was counted a single time. This chain uses TRBV4-2 with TRBJ1-2; 7 bases map to TRBD1. With V trimmed by 3 bases and J by 6 bases, 7 bases remained unmatched. CDR3 length equals 14 residues. CDR1 is LGHNA, CDR2 YNFKEQ, per germline. The CDR3 region is CASSQLGDSDGYTF. As DNA, the CDR3 is TGTGCCAGCAGCCAGTTAGGGGACAGCGATGGCTACACCTTC.

The rearrangement links TRBV9 to TRBJ2-7, with TRBD2 matching over 8 bases. Germline CDR1 SGDLS, CDR2 YYNGEE. There are 16 residues in the CDR3. J was trimmed by 5 bases and V by 0 bases; bases with no gene match: 10. In DNA form, the CDR3 reads TGTGCCAGCAGCGTAGATCGGGGGGGGACAAAAAACGAGCAGTACTTC. Its translation is CASSVDRGGTKNEQYF.

The rearrangement joins TRBV12-5 to TRBJ2-3; 7 nucleotides line up with TRBD2. After removal of 7 bases from V and 6 bases from J, the junction contained 7 bases not matched to a gene. This CDR3 is 13 amino acids long. Germline V gives CDR1 LGHNT, CDR2 FRNRAP. Here the CDR3 DNA reads TGTGCTAGTGCCCCGAGGGGAGGGGATACGCAGTATTTT. It is translated as CASAPRGGDTQYF.

This rearrangement joins TRBV6-5 to TRBJ1-4; 9 bases fit TRBD1. CDR1 MNHEY and CDR2 SVGAGI come from the germline V gene. The trim removed 4 bases at V and 6 bases at J, leaving 6 bases unmatched. The CDR3 sequence is 15 residues long. CDR3 in amino acids: CASSSHRTGDEKLFF. The CDR3 DNA reads as TGTGCCAGCAGTTCCCACCGGACAGGGGATGAAAAACTGTTTTTT.

This clone has more than one count but fewer than ten. The gene calls are TRBV9 and TRBJ2-2; 8 nucleotides agree with TRBD1. The CDR3 is 16 amino acids. The V and J ends lost 3 bases and 0 bases, in that order; junction bases with no gene match: 4. Germline CDR1 and CDR2: SGDLS and YYNGEE. The CDR3 reads CASSDYRGANTGELFF. The DNA of the CDR3 is TGTGCCAGCAGCGACTACAGGGGGGCGAACACCGGGGAGCTGTTTTTT.

The rearrangement links TRBV30 to TRBJ2-7, with TRBD1 matching 7 bases. The trim removed 4 bases at V and 3 bases at J, leaving 9 bases unmatched. The CDR3 covers 14 residues. Germline V lookup: CDR1 GTSNPN, CDR2 SVGIG (reference sequence). Here the CDR3 DNA reads TGTGCCTGGACCCACCGGGACAGAAACTACGAGCAGTACTTC. Amino acids: CAWTHRDRNYEQYF.

The J gene is TRBJ2-1, the V gene TRBV6-5; D remains unclear. CDR1 MNHEY and CDR2 SVGAGI come from the germline V gene. V gave up 7 bases and J gave up 2 bases, with 12 bases separating them. The CDR3 is 14 residues long. This CDR3 reads CASKQQTTYNEQFF. The CDR3 DNA is TGTGCCAGCAAACAACAGACAACCTACAATGAGCAGTTCTTC.

The genes are TRBV4-1 and TRBJ2-5; 12 bases match TRBD1. The CDR3 is made up of 16 amino acids. Germline CDR1 reads MGHRA; CDR2 reads YSYEKL. Trimming at V came to 4 bases and at J to 5 bases, leaving 8 bases not matched to a gene. In DNA, the CDR3 is TGCGCCAGCAGCCCAAGAGGGGACAGGGGGCTGGAGACCCAGTACTTC. Its translation is CASSPRGDRGLETQYF.

This chain connects TRBV11-2 to TRBJ2-3; 14 nucleotides agree with TRBD2. In germline, CDR1 is SGHAT, CDR2 FQNNGV. The CDR3 sequence is 18 residues long. V was pared by 3 bases and J by 7 bases, with 12 bases of the junction left unmatched. CDR3 bases: TGTGCCAGCAGCTTCGGGACTAGCGGGGGCCCGGTCGCGAATACGCAGTATTTT. Residues: CASSFGTSGGPVANTQYF.

The chain recombines TRBV10-1 with TRBJ1-2; D unclear. This CDR3 has 13 residues. CDR1 is WNHNN and CDR2 is SYGVQD in the germline V gene (reference sequence). Trimming removed 5 bases from V and 1 base from J, with 8 bases in between. In DNA form, the CDR3 reads TGCGCCAGCAGTCCGACAAGTAACTATGGCTACACCTTC. Translated: CASSPTSNYGYTF.

Ten or more counts support this clone. The CDR3 loop is CASSSTTGGYTF. The DNA of the CDR3 is TGTGCCAGCAGCTCCACCACAGGGGGCTACACCTTC. The V call is TRBV7-3, the J call TRBJ1-2, with D possibly TRBD1 on 6 matching bases. V shed 4 bases and J shed 8 bases, with 11 bases lying between them. The germline V gene has CDR1 SGHTA and CDR2 FQGTGA. The CDR3 is 12 amino acids.

The chain has TRBV6-5 and TRBJ2-6; D is ambiguous. V was trimmed by 0 bases and J by 4 bases, leaving 7 bases between them. Per the germline V gene, CDR1 is MNHEY and CDR2 is SVGAGI. The CDR3 sequence is 15 residues long. The CDR3 DNA is TGTGCCAGCAGTTACTCCCAGAGGGGGGCCAACGTCCTGACTTTC. Translation gives CASSYSQRGANVLTF.

This chain joins TRBV11-2 and TRBJ1-2, with 8 bases that match TRBD1. With 3 bases clipped from V and 3 bases from J, the junction kept 3 bases outside the gene matches. The germline gives CDR1 SGHAT, CDR2 FQNNGV. The CDR3 has 14 residues. CDR3: CASSFDRGDYGYTF. DNA of the CDR3: TGTGCCAGCAGCTTCGACAGGGGAGACTATGGCTACACCTTC.